A selection of T cell receptor beta chains follows, all from one sample in a study of blood T cell repertoires in COVID-19. The table came from immunoSEQ multiplex PCR; TCRdb's copy has only in-frame clones and leaves some out. The table lists a few hundred thousand clones, over 75% of them singletons, with under 1.3% in the top ten. Specimen: PBMCs or T cells enriched from blood (not recorded which). Source of these receptors: a woman younger than 45 who had recovered from COVID-19. Each CDR3 is given with its conserved first and last residue. A D gene is named only where the DNA matches it firmly. Size is omitted from some rows. Given values are once, few, many or a class for expanded clones.

cdr3_aa cdr3_nt j_call d_call v_call clone_size
CASSLVTGGADEQYF TGTGCCAGCAGCTTGGTGACGGGGGGGGCCGACGAGCAGTACTTC TRBJ2-7 TRBD2 TRBV5-4 NA
CASSPRTMGRWNQPQHF TGTGCCAGCAGTCCGCGGACGATGGGGCGCTGGAATCAGCCCCAGCATTTT TRBJ1-5 NA TRBV27 NA
CASSPPTRETQYF TGTGCCAGCTCACCCCCAACTAGGGAGACCCAGTACTTC TRBJ2-5 NA TRBV18 NA
CASSYSSGGNEKLFF TGTGCCAGCAGTTACTCGTCAGGGGGAAATGAAAAACTGTTTTTT TRBJ1-4 TRBD1 TRBV6-5 NA
CASSLGQGAREKLFF TGTGCCAGTAGTCTGGGACAGGGGGCCAGGGAAAAACTGTTTTTT TRBJ1-4 TRBD1 TRBV19 NA
CASSVREQGRAGELFF TGTGCCAGCAGCGTAAGGGAACAGGGAAGAGCCGGGGAGCTGTTTTTT TRBJ2-2 NA TRBV9 NA
CASSEDTGAYEQYF TGTGCCAGCAGTGAAGATACAGGGGCCTACGAGCAGTACTTC TRBJ2-7 TRBD1 TRBV2 NA
CATGQGDTGELFF TGTGCCACCGGACAGGGCGACACCGGGGAGCTGTTTTTT TRBJ2-2 TRBD1 TRBV24-1 NA
CASSFIQSSYNSPLHF TGTGCCAGCAGCTTCATACAGAGCTCCTATAATTCACCCCTCCACTTT TRBJ1-6 NA TRBV7-9 few
CASTRDRSSYEQYF TGTGCCAGCACCCGGGACAGGAGCTCCTACGAGCAGTACTTC TRBJ2-7 TRBD1 TRBV5-4 NA
CASRNSGAATGELFF TGTGCCAGCAGGAACTCAGGGGCGGCCACCGGGGAGCTGTTTTTT TRBJ2-2 NA TRBV6-5 NA
CATSSGWGGNQPQHF TGTGCCACCAGTAGTGGTTGGGGAGGCAATCAGCCCCAGCATTTT TRBJ1-5 NA TRBV24-1 NA
CASSPPGLTYGYTF TGTGCCAGCAGCCCCCCGGGATTAACCTATGGCTACACCTTC TRBJ1-2 NA TRBV9 NA
CASSLGGQGGEQYF TGTGCCAGCAGCTTAGGGGGACAGGGCGGCGAGCAGTACTTC TRBJ2-7 TRBD1 TRBV7-2 NA
CSASKAPGQYF TGCAGTGCCAGCAAGGCCCCAGGCCAGTATTTT TRBJ2-3 NA TRBV20-1 NA
CASSFPGQPNEKLFF TGTGCCAGCAGTTTCCCCGGACAGCCAAATGAAAAACTGTTTTTT TRBJ1-4 NA TRBV28 few
CASSPASWKRRYEQYF TGTGCCAGCTCACCAGCTTCGTGGAAAAGGAGGTACGAGCAGTACTTC TRBJ2-7 NA TRBV18 NA
CASSIGTGAPGELFF TGTGCCAGTAGTATAGGGACAGGGGCACCCGGGGAGCTGTTTTTT TRBJ2-2 TRBD1 TRBV19 NA
CASSRSWGGRGEKLFF TGTGCCAGCAGCCGTAGCTGGGGGGGCCGGGGTGAAAAACTGTTTTTT TRBJ1-4 NA TRBV11-2 NA
CASRNRGDSNQPQHF TGTGCCAGCAGAAACAGGGGTGATAGCAATCAGCCCCAGCATTTT TRBJ1-5 TRBD1 TRBV7-2 NA
CASSGTGYNQPQHF TGTGCCAGCAGCGGTACAGGGTACAATCAGCCCCAGCATTTT TRBJ1-5 NA TRBV11-2 NA
CASSLGGGALNEQFF TGTGCCAGCAGCTTAGGAGGGGGGGCCTTGAATGAGCAGTTCTTC TRBJ2-1 NA TRBV7-6 NA
CASSLDSSHGQPQHF TGTGCCAGCAGCTTAGACTCGAGTCATGGTCAGCCCCAGCATTTT TRBJ1-5 NA TRBV11-2 NA
CASSLQGRSTNEKLFF TGCGCCAGCAGCTTACAGGGACGGTCAACTAATGAAAAACTGTTTTTT TRBJ1-4 NA TRBV5-1 NA
CASSGLGYEQYF TGTGCCAGCTCGGGACTAGGATACGAGCAGTACTTC TRBJ2-7 TRBD2 TRBV6-5 once
CATLGQGNEKLFF TGTGCCACCTTGGGACAGGGTAATGAAAAACTGTTTTTT TRBJ1-4 TRBD1 TRBV19 NA
CAWRYGQGTNEKLFF TGTGCCTGGAGATACGGACAGGGAACTAATGAAAAACTGTTTTTT TRBJ1-4 TRBD1 TRBV30 NA
CASSNHRRGGLLYSNSPLHF TGTGCCAGCAGTAATCACCGTCGGGGAGGATTGCTGTACTCTAATTCACCCCTCCACTTT TRBJ1-6 NA TRBV27 NA
CASSPTGGGETQYF TGTGCCAGCAGTCCCACAGGGGGGGGAGAGACCCAGTACTTC TRBJ2-5 NA TRBV28 few
CASSQVPGRSEAFF TGTGCCAGCAGCCAAGTTCCAGGGAGGTCGGAAGCTTTCTTT TRBJ1-1 NA TRBV14 NA
CASSAQASYTEAFF TGTGCCAGCAGTGCCCAGGCCTCTTACACTGAAGCTTTCTTT TRBJ1-1 NA TRBV25-1 once
CSVGLTDTQYF TGCAGCGTTGGACTCACAGATACGCAGTATTTT TRBJ2-3 NA TRBV29-1 NA
CASSLVGGESYNEQFF TGTGCCAGCAGCTTAGTAGGCGGGGAGTCCTACAATGAGCAGTTCTTC TRBJ2-1 NA TRBV7-8 NA
CASSQTGYEQYF TGTGCCAGCAGCCAAACAGGCTACGAGCAGTACTTC TRBJ2-7 NA TRBV11-2 NA
CASSLMGRGRYIQYF TGTGCCAGCAGCTTGATGGGCAGGGGGCGATACATTCAGTACTTC TRBJ2-4 TRBD1 TRBV5-8 NA